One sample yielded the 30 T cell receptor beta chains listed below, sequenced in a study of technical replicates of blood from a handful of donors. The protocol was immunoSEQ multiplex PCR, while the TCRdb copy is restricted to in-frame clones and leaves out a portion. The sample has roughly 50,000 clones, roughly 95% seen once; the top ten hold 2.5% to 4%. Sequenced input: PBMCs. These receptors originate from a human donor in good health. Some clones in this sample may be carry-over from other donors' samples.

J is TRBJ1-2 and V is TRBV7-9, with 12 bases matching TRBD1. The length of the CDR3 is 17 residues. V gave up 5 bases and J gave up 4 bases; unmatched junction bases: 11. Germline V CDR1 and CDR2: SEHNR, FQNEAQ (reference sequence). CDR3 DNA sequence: TGTGCCAGCAGCCCCTCGGGGACAGGGGGCGTCGTCTATGGCTACACCTTC. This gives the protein CASSPSGTGGVVYGYTF.

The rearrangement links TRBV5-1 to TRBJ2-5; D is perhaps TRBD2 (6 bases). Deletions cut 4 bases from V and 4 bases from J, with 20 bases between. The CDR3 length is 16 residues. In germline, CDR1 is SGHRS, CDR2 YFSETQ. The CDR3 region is CASSLRGGPGGETQYF. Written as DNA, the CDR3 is TGCGCCAGCAGCCTCCGGGGTGGCCCCGGGGGAGAGACCCAGTACTTC. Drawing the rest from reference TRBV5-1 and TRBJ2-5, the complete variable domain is KAGVTQTPRYLIKTRGQQVTLSCSPISGHRSVSWYQQTPGQGLQFLFEYFSETQRNKGNFPGRFSGRQFSNSRSEMNVSTLELGDSALYLCASSLRGGPGGETQYFGPGTRLLVL.

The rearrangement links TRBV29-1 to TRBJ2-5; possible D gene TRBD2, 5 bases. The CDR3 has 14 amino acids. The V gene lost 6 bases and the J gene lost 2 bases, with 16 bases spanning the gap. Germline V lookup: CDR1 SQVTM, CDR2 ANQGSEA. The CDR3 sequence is CSVPRPGDQETQYF. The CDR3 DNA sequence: TGCAGCGTCCCTAGACCCGGGGATCAAGAGACCCAGTACTTC.

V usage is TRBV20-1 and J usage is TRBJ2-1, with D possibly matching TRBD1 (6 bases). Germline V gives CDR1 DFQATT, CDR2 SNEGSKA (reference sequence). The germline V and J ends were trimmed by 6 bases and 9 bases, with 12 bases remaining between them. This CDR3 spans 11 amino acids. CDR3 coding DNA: TGCAGTGCGGCAGGGGCGGTTGAGCAGTTCTTC. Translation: CSAAGAVEQFF.

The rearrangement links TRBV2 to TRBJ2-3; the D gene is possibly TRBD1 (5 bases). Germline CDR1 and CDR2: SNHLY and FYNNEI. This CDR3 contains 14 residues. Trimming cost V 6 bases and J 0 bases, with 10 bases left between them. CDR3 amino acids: CASRVGLSTDTQYF. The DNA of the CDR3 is TGTGCCAGCAGGGTGGGGCTGAGCACAGATACGCAGTATTTT.

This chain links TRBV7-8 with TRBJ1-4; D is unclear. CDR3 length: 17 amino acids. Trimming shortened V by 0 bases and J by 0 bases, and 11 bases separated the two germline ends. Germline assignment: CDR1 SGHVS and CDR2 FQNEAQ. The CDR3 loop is CASSLARVTPTNEKLFF. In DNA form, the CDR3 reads TGTGCCAGCAGCTTAGCGCGGGTCACCCCAACTAATGAAAAACTGTTTTTT.

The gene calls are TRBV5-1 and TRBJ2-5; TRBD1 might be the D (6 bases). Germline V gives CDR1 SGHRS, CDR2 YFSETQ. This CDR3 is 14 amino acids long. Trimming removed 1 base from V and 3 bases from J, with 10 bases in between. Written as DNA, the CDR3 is TGCGCCAGCAGCTTGAGTCAGGGGAAAGAGACCCAGTACTTC. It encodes CASSLSQGKETQYF.

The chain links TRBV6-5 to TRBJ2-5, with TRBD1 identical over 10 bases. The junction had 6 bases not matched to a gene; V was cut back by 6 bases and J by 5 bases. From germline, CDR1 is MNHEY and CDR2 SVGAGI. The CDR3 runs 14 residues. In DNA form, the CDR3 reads TGTGCCAGCAGGAAGACAGGGGGCGGTGAGACCCAGTACTTC. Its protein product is CASRKTGGGETQYF.

The CDR3 region is CASSPVAGEFSYEQYF. CDR3 in DNA: TGTGCCAGCAGTCCCGTAGCGGGAGAGTTTTCCTACGAGCAGTACTTC. The rearrangement joins TRBV27 to TRBJ2-7, with 9 bases lining up with TRBD2. CDR1 and CDR2 from the germline V gene are MNHEY and SMNVEV (reference sequence). With 5 bases clipped from V and 1 base from J, the junction kept 9 bases outside the gene matches. This CDR3 region has 16 residues.

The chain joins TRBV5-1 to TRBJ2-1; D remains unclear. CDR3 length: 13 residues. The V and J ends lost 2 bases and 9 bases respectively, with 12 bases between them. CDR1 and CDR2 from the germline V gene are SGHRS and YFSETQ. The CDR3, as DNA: TGCGCCAGCAGCTTAACTACTACCCCTGAGCAGTTCTTC. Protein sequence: CASSLTTTPEQFF.

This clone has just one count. This CDR3 is CASSTSGELFF. In DNA, the CDR3 is TGTGCCAGTAGTACCTCCGGGGAGCTGTTTTTT. The chain combines TRBV19 with TRBJ2-2, with D hard to call. Germline lookup yields CDR1 LNHDA and CDR2 SQIVND (reference sequence). The length of the CDR3 is 11 residues. The germline V and J ends were trimmed by 4 bases and 6 bases, with 3 bases remaining between them.

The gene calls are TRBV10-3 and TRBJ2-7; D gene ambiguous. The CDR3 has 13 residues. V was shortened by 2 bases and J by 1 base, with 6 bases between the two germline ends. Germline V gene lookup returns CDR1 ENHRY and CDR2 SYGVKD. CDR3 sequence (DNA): TGTGCCATCAGTGAGCAGGTTTCCTACGAGCAGTACTTC. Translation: CAISEQVSYEQYF.

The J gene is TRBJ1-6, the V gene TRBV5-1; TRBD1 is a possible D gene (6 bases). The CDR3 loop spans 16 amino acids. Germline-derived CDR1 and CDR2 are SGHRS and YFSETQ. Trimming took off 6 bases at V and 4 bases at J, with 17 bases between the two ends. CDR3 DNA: TGCGCCAGCACCAACGGACTAGGGGGGTATAATTCACCCCTCCACTTT. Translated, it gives CASTNGLGGYNSPLHF.

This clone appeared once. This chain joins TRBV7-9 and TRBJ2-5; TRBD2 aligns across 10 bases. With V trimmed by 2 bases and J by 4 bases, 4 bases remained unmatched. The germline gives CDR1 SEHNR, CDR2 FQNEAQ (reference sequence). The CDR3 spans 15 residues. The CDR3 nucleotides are TGTGCCAGCAGCTTATTACTAGCGGGGACAGAGACCCAGTACTTC. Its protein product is CASSLLLAGTETQYF.

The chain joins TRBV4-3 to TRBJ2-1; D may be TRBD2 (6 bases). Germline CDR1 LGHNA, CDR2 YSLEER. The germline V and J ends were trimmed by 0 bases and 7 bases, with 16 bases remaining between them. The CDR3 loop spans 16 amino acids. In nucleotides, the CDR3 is TGCGCCAGCAGCCAAGAAAATCTAGCGATTGGGAATGAGCAGTTCTTC. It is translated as CASSQENLAIGNEQFF.

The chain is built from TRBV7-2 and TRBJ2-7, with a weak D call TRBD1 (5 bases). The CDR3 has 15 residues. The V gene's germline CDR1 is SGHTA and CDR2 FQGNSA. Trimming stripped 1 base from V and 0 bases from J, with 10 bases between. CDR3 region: CASSLDAGISYEQYF. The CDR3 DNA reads TGTGCCAGCAGCTTAGACGCAGGGATCTCCTACGAGCAGTACTTC.

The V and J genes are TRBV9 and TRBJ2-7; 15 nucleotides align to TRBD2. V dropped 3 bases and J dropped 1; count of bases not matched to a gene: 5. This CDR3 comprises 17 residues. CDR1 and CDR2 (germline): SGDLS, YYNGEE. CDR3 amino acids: CASSGAGLAGGSYEQYF. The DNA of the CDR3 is TGTGCCAGCAGCGGGGCGGGACTAGCGGGGGGTTCCTACGAGCAGTACTTC. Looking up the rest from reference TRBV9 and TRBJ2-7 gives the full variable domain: DSGVTQTPKHLITATGQRVTLRCSPRSGDLSVYWYQQSLDQGLQFLIQYYNGEERAKGNILERFSAQQFPDLHSELNLSSLELGDSALYFCASSGAGLAGGSYEQYFGPGTRLTVT.

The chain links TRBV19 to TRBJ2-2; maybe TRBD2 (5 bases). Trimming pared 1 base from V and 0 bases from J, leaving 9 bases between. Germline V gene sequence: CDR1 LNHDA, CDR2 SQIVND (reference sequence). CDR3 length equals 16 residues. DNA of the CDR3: TGTGCCAGTAGTATAGTCGGGAATCCGAACACCGGGGAGCTGTTTTTT. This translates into CASSIVGNPNTGELFF.

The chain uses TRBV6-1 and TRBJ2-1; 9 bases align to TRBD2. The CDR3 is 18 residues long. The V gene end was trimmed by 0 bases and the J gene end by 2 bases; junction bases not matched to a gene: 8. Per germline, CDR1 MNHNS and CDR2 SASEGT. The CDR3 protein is CASSEAVAGVVPYNEQFF. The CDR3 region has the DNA TGTGCCAGCAGTGAAGCGGTAGCGGGAGTGGTCCCCTACAATGAGCAGTTCTTC.

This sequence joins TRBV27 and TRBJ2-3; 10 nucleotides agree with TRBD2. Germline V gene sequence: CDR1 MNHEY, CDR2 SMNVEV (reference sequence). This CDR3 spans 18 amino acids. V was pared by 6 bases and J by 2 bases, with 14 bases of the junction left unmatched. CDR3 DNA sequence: TGTGCCAGCAGCCCTTGGAGTCTAGCGGGAGATCTCACAGATACGCAGTATTTT. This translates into CASSPWSLAGDLTDTQYF.

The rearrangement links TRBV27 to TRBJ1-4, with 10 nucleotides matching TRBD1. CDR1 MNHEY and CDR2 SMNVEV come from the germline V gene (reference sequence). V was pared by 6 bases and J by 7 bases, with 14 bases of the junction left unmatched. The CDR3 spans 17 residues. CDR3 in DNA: TGTGCCAGCAGCCGAGACAGGGGGCATGCTTCGGTTGAAAAACTGTTTTTT. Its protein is CASSRDRGHASVEKLFF.

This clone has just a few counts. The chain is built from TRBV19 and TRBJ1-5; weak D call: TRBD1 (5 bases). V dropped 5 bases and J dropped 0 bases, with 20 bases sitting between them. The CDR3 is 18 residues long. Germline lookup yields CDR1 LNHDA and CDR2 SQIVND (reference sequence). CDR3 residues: CASSSWGGPYHSNQPQHF. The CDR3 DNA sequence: TGTGCCAGTAGTTCGTGGGGGGGACCATATCATAGCAATCAGCCCCAGCATTTT.

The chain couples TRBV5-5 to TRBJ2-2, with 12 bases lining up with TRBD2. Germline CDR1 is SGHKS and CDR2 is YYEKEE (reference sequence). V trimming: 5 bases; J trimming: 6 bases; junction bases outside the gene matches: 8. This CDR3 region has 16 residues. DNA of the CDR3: TGTGCCAGCAGGAGGACTAGCGGGACAGTTTCCGGGGAGCTGTTTTTT. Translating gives CASRRTSGTVSGELFF.

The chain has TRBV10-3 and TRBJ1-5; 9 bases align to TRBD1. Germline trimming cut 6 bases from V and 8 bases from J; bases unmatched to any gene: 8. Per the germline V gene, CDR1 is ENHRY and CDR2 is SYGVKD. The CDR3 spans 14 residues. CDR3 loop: CAIRRTGQGEPQHF. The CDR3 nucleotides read TGTGCCATCAGACGAACGGGACAGGGCGAGCCCCAGCATTTT.

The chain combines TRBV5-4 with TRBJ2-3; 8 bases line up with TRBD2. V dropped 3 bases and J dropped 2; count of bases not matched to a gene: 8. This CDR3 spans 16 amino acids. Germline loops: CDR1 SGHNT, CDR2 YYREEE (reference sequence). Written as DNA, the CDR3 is TGTGCCAGCAGCTCTGTAGCGGGGAAAGTCACAGATACGCAGTATTTT. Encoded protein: CASSSVAGKVTDTQYF.

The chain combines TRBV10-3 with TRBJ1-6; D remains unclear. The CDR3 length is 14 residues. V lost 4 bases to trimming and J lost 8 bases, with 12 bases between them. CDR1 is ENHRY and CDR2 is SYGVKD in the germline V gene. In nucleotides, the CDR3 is TGTGCCATCAGTGGGAGGATAGGCGATTCACCCCTCCACTTT. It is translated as CAISGRIGDSPLHF.

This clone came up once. CDR3 nucleotides: TGTGCCAGCAGTTTATTAGGGCAGGGATCAAACATTCAGTACTTC. Translating it yields CASSLLGQGSNIQYF. J is TRBJ2-4 and V is TRBV27; D is perhaps TRBD1 (5 bases). This CDR3 region has 15 residues. V was pared by 1 base and J by 6 bases, with 13 bases between. CDR1 and CDR2 (germline): MNHEY, SMNVEV (reference sequence).

The DNA for the CDR3 is TGTGCCAGCAGGCAGGGGACCGTTAGGACCGGGGAGCTGTTTTTT. It is translated as CASRQGTVRTGELFF. The rearrangement joins TRBV6-6 to TRBJ2-2; a weak D match, TRBD1 (6 bases). Germline CDR1 MNHNY, CDR2 SVGAGI (reference sequence). Trimming cost V 6 bases and J 5 bases, with 16 bases left between them. The CDR3 sequence is 15 residues long.

The CDR3 region is CASSKGQDYGYTF. CDR3 DNA sequence: TGTGCCAGCAGTAAAGGACAGGACTATGGCTACACCTTC. The chain has TRBV6-5 and TRBJ1-2, with TRBD1 matching 7 bases. Germline assignment: CDR1 MNHEY and CDR2 SVGAGI. V dropped 5 bases and J dropped 3; count of bases not matched to a gene: 3. The CDR3 has 13 residues.

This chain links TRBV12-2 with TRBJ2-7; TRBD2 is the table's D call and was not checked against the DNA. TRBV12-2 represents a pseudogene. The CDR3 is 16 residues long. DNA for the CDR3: TGTGCAAGTCGCCAAGAGGGACTAGCGGGGGGCTACGAGCAGTACTTC. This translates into CASRQEGLAGGYEQYF.